These 14 T cell receptor beta chains were sequenced from one sample in a study of blood T cell repertoires in COVID-19. TCRdb keeps only in-frame clones here, not all; method: immunoSEQ multiplex PCR. The sample consists of about 59,000 clones, 81% of them appearing once. Source material: peripheral blood. These TCRs come from a woman of 80 years or more with active or convalescent COVID-19.

The gene calls are TRBV19 and TRBJ1-2; TRBD1 is a possible D gene (5 bases). Germline CDR1 reads LNHDA; CDR2 reads SQIVND (reference sequence). Trimming stripped 5 bases from V and 0 bases from J, with 13 bases between. The length of the CDR3 is 15 residues. CDR3 in DNA: TGTGCCAGTAGTGTTACCGGGACTTCTAACTATGGCTACACCTTC. Its protein is CASSVTGTSNYGYTF. Supplemented by reference TRBV19 and TRBJ1-2, the full variable domain reads DGGITQSPKYLFRKEGQNVTLSCEQNLNHDAMYWYRQDPGQGLRLIYYSQIVNDFQKGDIAEGYSVSREKKESFPLTVTSAQKNPTAFYLCASSVTGTSNYGYTFGSGTRLTVV.

This clone was seen a handful of times. The genes are TRBV9 and TRBJ2-7, with 12 positions matching TRBD2. Looked up from germline, CDR1 is SGDLS and CDR2 is YYNGEE. V lost 0 bases, J lost 7 bases, and 8 bases stayed unmatched. This CDR3 region has 16 residues. CDR3 sequence reads: CASSVGASGGAVEQYF. CDR3 sequence (DNA): TGTGCCAGCAGCGTAGGGGCTAGCGGGGGGGCGGTGGAGCAGTACTTC.

The gene calls are TRBV7-2 and TRBJ2-3; no clear D. The CDR3 is 13 residues long. Germline V gene data show CDR1 as SGHTA and CDR2 as FQGNSA. V was shortened by 4 bases and J by 2 bases, with 7 bases between the two germline ends. The CDR3 DNA sequence: TGTGCCAGCAGCTCGACACACACAGATACGCAGTATTTT. Translation gives CASSSTHTDTQYF.

The CDR3 loop is CASSSPDRGYGELFF. The CDR3 nucleotides read TGTGCCAGCAGCTCCCCCGACAGGGGGTACGGGGAGCTGTTTTTT. The chain uses TRBV5-4 and TRBJ2-2; 9 bases align to TRBD1. This CDR3 comprises 15 residues. Germline V gene lookup returns CDR1 SGHNT and CDR2 YYREEE (reference sequence). Trimming removed 3 bases from V and 7 bases from J; junction bases left unmatched: 7.

The chain carries TRBV6-2 or TRBV6-3 and TRBJ1-4, with 7 bases lining up with TRBD1. The J segment lost 8 bases and the V segment lost 5 bases, leaving 11 bases of the junction unmatched. Germline V lookup: CDR1 MNHEY, CDR2 SVGEGT. The CDR3 is made up of 15 amino acids. The CDR3 reads CASSLGQLVGEKLFF. Here the CDR3 DNA reads TGTGCCAGCAGTCTGGGACAGCTAGTGGGGGAAAAACTGTTTTTT.

This clone was seen a handful of times. This chain joins TRBV5-4 and TRBJ1-4; D perhaps matches TRBD1 (6 bases). The CDR3 totals 16 residues. Looked up from germline, CDR1 is SGHNT and CDR2 is YYREEE (reference sequence). V gave up 6 bases and J gave up 6 bases, with 21 bases separating them. CDR3 in DNA: TGTGCCAGCATCTTAACACAGGGTCTAAATGATGAAAAACTGTTTTTT. Translating it yields CASILTQGLNDEKLFF.

CDR3 in DNA: TGCGCCAGCAGCTCGACGACTAGCGGGGGTTCAGATACGCAGTATTTT. Amino acid sequence: CASSSTTSGGSDTQYF. This rearrangement joins TRBV5-1 to TRBJ2-3; 12 bases match TRBD2. The V and J ends lost 3 bases and 4 bases, in that order; junction bases with no gene match: 6. There are 16 residues in the CDR3. CDR1 and CDR2 (germline): SGHRS, YFSETQ.

V gene TRBV29-1 combines with J gene TRBJ1-4; 7 bases are shared with TRBD1. V was clipped by 5 bases and J by 4 bases; unmatched bases: 4. Germline lookup yields CDR1 SQVTM and CDR2 ANQGSEA. The CDR3 loop spans 13 amino acids. The CDR3 loop is CSVQTGNNEKLFF. Written as DNA, the CDR3 is TGCAGCGTTCAGACAGGGAATAATGAAAAACTGTTTTTT.

V gene TRBV4-2 combines with J gene TRBJ1-5; 7 nucleotides agree with TRBD1. Germline CDR1 LGHNA, CDR2 YNFKEQ. With V trimmed by 1 base and J by 5 bases, 5 bases remained unmatched. This CDR3 spans 15 amino acids. The CDR3 is CASSQGSGGYQPQHF. CDR3 bases: TGTGCCAGCAGCCAAGGGTCAGGGGGGTATCAGCCCCAGCATTTT.

The rearrangement joins TRBV7-2 to TRBJ1-2, with D perhaps matching TRBD1 (5 bases). V was pared by 5 bases and J by 4 bases, with 11 bases between. Germline V lookup: CDR1 SGHTA, CDR2 FQGNSA. This CDR3 contains 13 residues. The CDR3 loop reads CASSPDKFYGYTF. CDR3 coding DNA: TGTGCCAGCAGCCCGGACAAGTTCTATGGCTACACCTTC. Filled out from reference TRBV7-2 and TRBJ1-2, the complete variable domain reads GAGVSQSPSNKVTEKGKDVELRCDPISGHTALYWYRQSLGQGLEFLIYFQGNSAPDKSGLPSDRFSAERTGGSVSTLTIQRTQQEDSAVYLCASSPDKFYGYTFGSGTRLTVV.

The CDR3 sequence is CASSSPLATLNYGYTF. The CDR3 region has the DNA TGTGCCAGCAGCTCCCCTCTCGCGACACTTAACTATGGCTACACCTTC. The chain uses TRBV13 and TRBJ1-2, with D unclear. The V end was cut by 4 bases, the J end by 1 base, with 16 bases between. Germline values: CDR1 PRHDT, CDR2 FYEKMQ (reference sequence). The CDR3 contains 16 residues. Full variable domain (outside the CDR3, taken from reference TRBV13 and TRBJ1-2): AAGVIQSPRHLIKEKRETATLKCYPIPRHDTVYWYQQGPGQDPQFLISFYEKMQSDKGSIPDRFSAQQFSDYHSELNMSSLELGDSALYFCASSSPLATLNYGYTFGSGTRLTVV.

The V gene is TRBV28, the J gene TRBJ2-7, with TRBD1 matching over 7 bases. The CDR3 is 13 residues long. Germline V gene sequence: CDR1 MDHEN, CDR2 SYDVKM. V shed 11 bases and J 3 bases; nucleotides not matched to a gene: 10. CDR3 in DNA: TGTGCCCATAAGGGGGCGGACTTCTACGAGCAGTACTTC. It is translated as CAHKGADFYEQYF.

This rearrangement joins TRBV7-9 to TRBJ2-7; possible D gene TRBD1, 6 bases. Germline V CDR1 and CDR2: SEHNR, FQNEAQ (reference sequence). Trimming took 2 bases from V and 3 from J, leaving 17 bases between them. The length of the CDR3 is 16 residues. For the CDR3, the DNA is TGTGCCAGCAGCTTACCTCCGGGACACCTTAACTACGAGCAGTACTTC. It codes for CASSLPPGHLNYEQYF. Based on the CDR3 plus reference TRBV7-9 and TRBJ2-7, the full variable domain is DTGVSQNPRHKITKRGQNVTFRCDPISEHNRLYWYRQTLGQGPEFLTYFQNEAQLEKSRLLSDRFSAERPKGSFSTLEIQRTEQGDSAMYLCASSLPPGHLNYEQYFGPGTRLTVT.

The J gene is TRBJ1-2, the V gene TRBV11-2; 7 bases line up with TRBD1. The CDR3 contains 15 residues. The V gene end was trimmed by 5 bases and the J gene end by 0 bases; junction bases not matched to a gene: 6. Germline values: CDR1 SGHAT, CDR2 FQNNGV. Here the CDR3 reads CASSLGTASNYGYTF. The CDR3 DNA reads TGTGCCAGCAGCCTGGGGACAGCCTCTAACTATGGCTACACCTTC.